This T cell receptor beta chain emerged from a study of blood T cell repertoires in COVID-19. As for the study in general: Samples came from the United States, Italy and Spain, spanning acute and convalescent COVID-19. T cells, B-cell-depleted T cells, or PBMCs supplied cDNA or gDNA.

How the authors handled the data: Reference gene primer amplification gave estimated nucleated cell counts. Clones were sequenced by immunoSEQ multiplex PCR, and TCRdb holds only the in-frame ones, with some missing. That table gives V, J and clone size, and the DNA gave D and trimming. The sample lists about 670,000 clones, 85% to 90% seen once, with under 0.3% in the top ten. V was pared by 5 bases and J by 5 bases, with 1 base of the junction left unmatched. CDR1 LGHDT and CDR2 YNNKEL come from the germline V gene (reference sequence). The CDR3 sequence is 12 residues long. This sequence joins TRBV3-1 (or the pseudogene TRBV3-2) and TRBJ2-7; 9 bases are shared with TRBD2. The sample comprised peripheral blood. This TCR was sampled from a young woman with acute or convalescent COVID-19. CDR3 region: CASSGLANEQYF. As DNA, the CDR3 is TGTGCCAGCAGCGGACTAGCGAACGAGCAGTACTTC.